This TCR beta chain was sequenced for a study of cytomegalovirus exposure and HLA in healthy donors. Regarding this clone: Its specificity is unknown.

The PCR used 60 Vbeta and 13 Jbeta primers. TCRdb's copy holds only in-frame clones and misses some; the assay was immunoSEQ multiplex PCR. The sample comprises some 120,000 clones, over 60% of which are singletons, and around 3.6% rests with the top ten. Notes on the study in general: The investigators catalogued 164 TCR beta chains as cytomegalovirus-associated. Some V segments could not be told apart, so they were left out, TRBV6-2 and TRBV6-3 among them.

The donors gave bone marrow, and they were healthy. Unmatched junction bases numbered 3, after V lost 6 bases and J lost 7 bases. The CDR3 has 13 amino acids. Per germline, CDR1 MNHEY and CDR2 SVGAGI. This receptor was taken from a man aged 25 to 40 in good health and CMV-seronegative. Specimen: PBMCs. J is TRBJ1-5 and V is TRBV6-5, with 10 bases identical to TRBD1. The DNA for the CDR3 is TGTGCCAGCAGAGGACAGGGGGTGCAGCCCCAGCATTTT. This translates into CASRGQGVQPQHF.